Following are 21 T cell receptor beta chains from one sample sequenced in a study of cytomegalovirus exposure and HLA in healthy donors. 60 Vbeta and 13 Jbeta primers were used in PCR. Here immunoSEQ multiplex PCR was the method, and the copy in TCRdb shows in-frame clones only, minus some. This table holds some 120,000 clones, around 80% found once. The sample consisted of PBMCs. These receptors all come from a man between 45 and 60 years old in good health and CMV-seronegative.

V usage is TRBV25-1 and J usage is TRBJ2-3; 7 bases line up with TRBD1. CDR3 length: 15 amino acids. V was pared by 4 bases and J by 5 bases, with 9 bases of the junction left unmatched. Per the germline V gene, CDR1 is MGHDK and CDR2 is SYGVNS. The CDR3 DNA reads TGTGCCAGCAGTGCTTCGACAGGGTTGGGAGATACGCAGTATTTT. Amino acids: CASSASTGLGDTQYF.

This chain joins TRBV28 and TRBJ1-5; TRBD1 is a possible D gene (5 bases). The CDR3 loop spans 14 amino acids. Germline V gives CDR1 MDHEN, CDR2 SYDVKM. Trimming removed 6 bases at V and 7 bases at J, with 16 bases between. The CDR3 reads CASSSQSGEQPQHF. CDR3 nucleotides: TGTGCCAGCAGCTCCCAATCGGGGGAACAGCCCCAGCATTTT.

The J gene is TRBJ1-5, the V gene TRBV10-3; 7 bases match TRBD1. The CDR3 covers 14 residues. J lost 5 bases, V lost 4 bases, and 5 bases had no gene match. Germline V gives CDR1 ENHRY, CDR2 SYGVKD. CDR3 residues: CAISGQGDDQPQHF. The CDR3 DNA reads TGTGCCATCAGTGGGCAGGGGGACGATCAGCCCCAGCATTTT.

The chain joins TRBV7-8 to TRBJ2-5; the match to TRBD1 covers 7 bases. Trimming took 5 bases from V and 0 from J; bases not matched to a gene: 3. Germline V gene lookup returns CDR1 SGHVS and CDR2 FQNEAQ. CDR3 length equals 14 residues. Here the CDR3 DNA reads TGTGCCAGCAGCCGCAGGGGGAACCAAGAGACCCAGTACTTC. This codes for CASSRRGNQETQYF.

The gene calls are TRBV4-1 and TRBJ2-5; D not resolved. V lost 0 bases and J 5 bases, leaving 10 bases between the germline ends. Germline-derived CDR1 and CDR2 are MGHRA and YSYEKL. The CDR3 loop spans 14 amino acids. The CDR3 coding sequence is TGCGCCAGCAGCCAAGATAACATCCGCGAGACCCAGTACTTC. This gives the protein CASSQDNIRETQYF.

The chain links TRBV27 to TRBJ2-1; 8 bases align to TRBD1. In germline, CDR1 is MNHEY, CDR2 SMNVEV (reference sequence). There are 17 residues in the CDR3. Trimming took 3 bases from V and 4 from J; bases not matched to a gene: 11. Written as DNA, the CDR3 is TGTGCCAGCAGTTTGACAGGGGCGCGGGTTTTTTACAATGAGCAGTTCTTC. It encodes CASSLTGARVFYNEQFF.

The chain is built from TRBV4-1 and TRBJ1-4; D gene ambiguous. Germline loops: CDR1 MGHRA, CDR2 YSYEKL. The CDR3 has 16 amino acids. V lost 2 bases, J lost 2 bases, and 12 bases lay in between. CDR3 in DNA: TGCGCCAGCAGCCAAAGGCTTCCGGGTACTAATGAAAAACTGTTTTTT. As protein: CASSQRLPGTNEKLFF.

The V gene is TRBV13, the J gene TRBJ2-1, with D hard to call. CDR3 size: 16 residues. V dropped 5 bases and J dropped 6 bases, with 20 bases sitting between them. In germline, CDR1 is PRHDT, CDR2 FYEKMQ (reference sequence). The CDR3 loop reads CASSPGGSARFNEQFF. The CDR3 DNA is TGTGCCAGCAGCCCGGGTGGGTCCGCCCGGTTCAATGAGCAGTTCTTC.

Worth noting for this clone: Germline is not matched at one junction end, which may reflect a read error. J is TRBJ1-6 and V is TRBV7-9, with no clear D. The CDR3 is 18 residues long. Germline V CDR1 and CDR2: SEHNR, FQNEAQ (reference sequence). In nucleotides, the CDR3 is TGTTCCAGCAGCTTAGTTTTGGCGGAAAGCTCCTATAATTCACCCCTCCACTTT. The encoded protein is CSSSLVLAESSYNSPLHF.

V gene TRBV7-9 combines with J gene TRBJ2-3; D is perhaps TRBD2 (7 bases). The CDR3 is 15 amino acids. V was shortened by 5 bases and J by 3 bases, with 15 bases between the two germline ends. Germline V gene lookup returns CDR1 SEHNR and CDR2 FQNEAQ (reference sequence). The CDR3 DNA is TGTGCCAGCAGCCGGACCGGGGGGCGGACAGATACGCAGTATTTT. It codes for CASSRTGGRTDTQYF.

The DNA for the CDR3 is TGTGCCACGGGGAGACCTAGCGGAAACACAGATACGCAGTATTTT. As protein: CATGRPSGNTDTQYF. The chain is built from TRBV15 and TRBJ2-3; 7 bases fit TRBD2. This CDR3 is built from 15 residues. V lost 9 bases to trimming and J lost 2 bases; unmatched junction nucleotides: 11. Germline lookup yields CDR1 LNHNV and CDR2 YYDKDF (reference sequence).

V is TRBV15 and J is TRBJ2-5, with 9 bases identical to TRBD2. Germline CDR1 and CDR2: LNHNV and YYDKDF (reference sequence). The CDR3 has 18 amino acids. The V and J ends lost 1 base and 5 bases, in that order; junction bases with no gene match: 14. CDR3 in amino acids: CATSRVSGLAGRGETQYF. In DNA, the CDR3 is TGTGCCACCAGCAGAGTTAGTGGGCTAGCGGGACGAGGGGAGACCCAGTACTTC.

This chain joins TRBV5-4 and TRBJ1-2; maybe TRBD1 (5 bases). Trimming stripped 3 bases from V and 8 bases from J, with 20 bases between. Per the germline V gene, CDR1 is SGHNT and CDR2 is YYREEE (reference sequence). This CDR3 region has 15 residues. This CDR3 is CASSSPTGGAAGYTF. CDR3 in DNA: TGTGCCAGCAGCTCCCCGACCGGGGGTGCGGCGGGCTACACCTTC.

The genes are TRBV7-9 and TRBJ2-1; a weak D match, TRBD1 (5 bases). The CDR3 totals 16 residues. V shed 4 bases and J shed 4 bases, with 17 bases lying between them. Germline V lookup: CDR1 SEHNR, CDR2 FQNEAQ (reference sequence). The CDR3 DNA sequence: TGTGCCAGCAGCTCAGGGTCGGGCCAGGGATACAATGAGCAGTTCTTC. Residues: CASSSGSGQGYNEQFF.

A few counts support this clone. The chain recombines TRBV7-3 with TRBJ1-2, with D unclear. The CDR3 covers 14 residues. Germline loops: CDR1 SGHTA, CDR2 FQGTGA. V shed 6 bases and J shed 7 bases, with 18 bases lying between them. The CDR3: CASREDRSGGGYTF. CDR3 DNA sequence: TGTGCCAGCAGGGAGGACCGATCGGGCGGTGGCTACACCTTC.

V gene TRBV5-4 combines with J gene TRBJ2-3; no reliable D call. Trimming took 6 bases from V and 4 from J, leaving 18 bases between them. The CDR3 runs to 15 residues. Per germline, CDR1 SGHNT and CDR2 YYREEE (reference sequence). The CDR3 DNA is TGTGCCAGCATGTCCCCCATGGGCTCATCAGATACGCAGTATTTT. Protein product: CASMSPMGSSDTQYF.

This chain joins TRBV30 and TRBJ1-1, with D unclear. Per the germline V gene, CDR1 is GTSNPN and CDR2 is SVGIG (reference sequence). This CDR3 region has 13 residues. Trimming stripped 3 bases from V and 1 base from J, with 9 bases between. The CDR3 region has the DNA TGTGCCTGGAGGCGGATGGGGAACACTGAAGCTTTCTTT. It codes for CAWRRMGNTEAFF. The full variable domain, rest sourced from reference TRBV30 and TRBJ1-1, is SQTIHQWPATLVQPVGSPLSLECTVEGTSNPNLYWYRQAAGRGLQLLFYSVGIGQISSEVPQNLSASRPQDRQFILSSKKLLLSDSGFYLCAWRRMGNTEAFFGQGTRLTVV.

This rearrangement joins TRBV6-5 to TRBJ1-1; possibly TRBD1 for D (5 bases). Germline V lookup: CDR1 MNHEY, CDR2 SVGAGI. The CDR3 totals 15 residues. V lost 6 bases to trimming and J lost 5 bases, with 19 bases between them. The CDR3 region has the DNA TGTGCCAGCAGCGCGCGGGGGGGAACTGTGACTGAAGCTTTCTTT. It yields the protein CASSARGGTVTEAFF.

The chain has TRBV27 and TRBJ1-6; TRBD1 matches at 7 bases. From germline, CDR1 is MNHEY and CDR2 SMNVEV (reference sequence). The length of the CDR3 is 16 residues. Trimming took 2 bases from V and 10 from J; bases not matched to a gene: 11. This CDR3 reads CASSLLGGMEKSPLHF. CDR3 DNA: TGTGCCAGCAGTTTACTAGGGGGCATGGAGAAATCACCCCTCCACTTT.

Only a few counts were recorded for this clone. The chain links TRBV7-6 to TRBJ2-2; 11 bases fit TRBD2. V lost 4 bases, J lost 0 bases, and 7 bases stayed unmatched. This CDR3 contains 18 residues. In germline, CDR1 is SGHVS, CDR2 FNYEAQ. CDR3 coding DNA: TGTGCCAGCAGCTCCCAAGCTAGCGGGGGGTCGAACACCGGGGAGCTGTTTTTT. It yields the protein CASSSQASGGSNTGELFF.

CDR3 nucleotide sequence: TGTGCCAGCAGCTTAGCCAGGGAAACAGATACGCAGTATTTT. This gives the protein CASSLARETDTQYF. This chain uses TRBV11-2 with TRBJ2-3; a weak D match, TRBD1 (5 bases). Germline CDR1 and CDR2: SGHAT and FQNNGV. The CDR3 has 14 residues. The V gene lost 1 base and the J gene lost 3 bases, with 8 bases spanning the gap. The variable domain in full, with the rest retrieved from reference TRBV11-2 and TRBJ2-3, is EAGVAQSPRYKIIEKRQSVAFWCNPISGHATLYWYQQILGQGPKLLIQFQNNGVVDDSQLPKDRFSAERLKGVDSTLKIQPAKLEDSAVYLCASSLARETDTQYFGPGTRLTVL.